A selection of T cell receptor beta chains follows, all from one sample in a study of blood T cells in healthy people across ages. TCRdb redid the calling of the 5' RACE reads with MiXCR, one entry per CDR3 protein. Here the sample spans about 800,000 distinct CDR3 sequences, 58% being singletons. The sample was blood. These receptors were obtained from a man aged 25 to 40 in good health. The CDR3 runs from the conserved cysteine through the conserved F or W. D genes are given only for firm matches. Expanded clones get a size class; other rows say once, few or many, or leave the size out.

>-|TRBV7-2|TRBJ2-1|-
CASGSRGNEQFF
TGTGCCAGCGGCTCAAGGGGGAATGAGCAGTTCTTC
>-|TRBV20-1|TRBJ2-3|-
CSPIQRVVTDTQYF
TGCAGTCCTATCCAAAGGGTGGTCACAGATACGCAGTATTTT
>-|TRBV9|TRBJ2-5|-
CASSADSWTQYF
TGTGCCAGCAGCGCAGACAGTTGGACCCAGTACTTC
>few|TRBV20-1|TRBJ2-1|-
CSAPKPGHSYNEQFF
TGCAGTGCGCCGAAACCGGGACACTCCTACAATGAGCAGTTCTTC
>-|TRBV5-1|TRBJ2-1|TRBD2
CASSLTAGGNEQFF
TGCGCCAGCAGCTTGACAGCGGGGGGCAATGAGCAGTTCTTC
>-|TRBV20-1|TRBJ2-3|TRBD2
CSGGGRRVDTQYF
TGCAGTGGAGGCGGGAGGAGGGTAGATACGCAGTATTTT
>-|TRBV10-3|TRBJ1-5|TRBD1
CAVSNRGPQNTPQHF
TGTGCCGTCAGTAACAGGGGGCCCCAAAATACGCCCCAGCATTTT
>many|TRBV5-1|TRBJ2-3|TRBD1
CASSSGQGTDTQYF
TGTGCCAGCAGCTCCGGACAGGGCACAGATACGCAGTATTTT
>few|TRBV20-1|TRBJ2-5|-
CSAREIAGRETQYF
TGCAGTGCTAGAGAAATAGCCGGTAGGGAGACCCAGTACTTC
>-|TRBV3-1|TRBJ2-1|-
CASSQATIGQFF
TGTGCCAGCAGCCAAGCGACAATCGGGCAGTTCTTC
>-|TRBV3-1|TRBJ1-6|-
CASSQEAGLAPLHF
TGTGCCAGCAGCCAAGAGGCAGGGCTCGCGCCCCTCCACTTT
>-|TRBV7-8|TRBJ1-5|-
CASSLFGLNQPQHF
TGTGCCAGCAGCTTATTCGGACTCAATCAGCCCCAGCATTTT
>few|TRBV6-5|TRBJ1-2|-
CASSYGAGEYYGYTF
TGTGCCAGCAGTTACGGGGCAGGGGAGTACTATGGCTACACCTTC
>-|TRBV6-2/TRBV6-3|TRBJ2-1|-
CASRPSGTPSAGRGYNEQFF
TGTGCCAGCAGGCCCTCCGGGACCCCAAGTGCGGGGAGAGGGTACAATGAGCAGTTCTTC
>few|TRBV29-1|TRBJ1-5|-
CSVRQAMHIQPQHF
TGCAGCGTTAGACAGGCCATGCATATTCAGCCCCAGCATTTT
>-|TRBV20-1|TRBJ1-4|-
CSATDRKNEKLFF
TGCAGTGCTACTGACAGGAAGAATGAAAAACTGTTTTTT
>-|TRBV20-1|TRBJ2-3|-
CSANLMTDTQYF
TGCAGTGCTAACTTAATGACAGATACGCAGTATTTT
>-|TRBV20-1|TRBJ2-1|-
CSASGCMNEQFF
TGCAGTGCTAGCGGGTGCATGAATGAGCAGTTCTTC
>few|TRBV29-1|TRBJ2-5|TRBD1
CSVAYRDRVGETQYF
TGCAGCGTTGCGTACAGAGACAGGGTTGGGGAGACCCAGTACTTC
>many|TRBV29-1|TRBJ1-2|-
CSVEEGDGRYGYTF
TGCAGCGTTGAAGAGGGGGACGGACGCTATGGCTACACCTTC
>-|TRBV7-9|TRBJ2-7|TRBD1
CASSFGTGIEQYF
TGTGCCAGCAGCTTCGGGACAGGGATCGAGCAGTACTTC
>-|TRBV12-3/TRBV12-4|TRBJ2-3|-
CASSQGIPTDTQYF
TGTGCCAGCAGTCAGGGGATTCCCACAGATACGCAGTATTTT
>-|TRBV7-2|TRBJ2-1|-
CASSPRGRTNKQFF
TGTGCCAGCAGCCCCCGGGGCAGGACCAATAAGCAGTTCTTC
>-|TRBV9|TRBJ1-2|-
CASSVEGRGSYGYTF
TGTGCCAGCAGCGTAGAAGGAAGGGGCAGCTATGGCTACACCTTC
>-|TRBV5-1|TRBJ2-5|-
CASRGAKTQYF
TGCGCCAGCAGGGGCGCCAAGACCCAGTACTTC
>-|TRBV5-1|TRBJ2-5|TRBD2
CASSWRGDEQETQYF
TGCGCCAGCAGCTGGCGGGGGGACGAGCAAGAGACCCAGTACTTC
>-|TRBV7-2|TRBJ2-1|TRBD1
CASTLTGGTYYNEQFF
TGTGCCAGCACCCTGACAGGGGGCACATACTACAATGAGCAGTTCTTC
>-|TRBV20-1|TRBJ2-1|TRBD2
CSARDLLAGAGEQFF
TGCAGTGCTAGAGACCTACTAGCGGGGGCAGGTGAGCAGTTCTTC
>-|TRBV11-2|TRBJ2-4|-
CASSLGRQGSIQYF
TGTGCCAGCAGCTTAGGGAGGCAGGGCAGCATTCAGTACTTC
>-|TRBV20-1|TRBJ2-1|-
CSAPTSSYNEQFF
TGCAGTGCCCCAACGAGCTCCTACAATGAGCAGTTCTTC
>-|TRBV6-5|TRBJ2-3|TRBD1
CASSRPGQGPILQYF
TGTGCCAGCAGTAGACCGGGACAGGGGCCTATTCTCCAGTATTTT
>-|TRBV10-3|TRBJ2-1|TRBD2
CATLKAGDNEQFF
TGTGCCACGCTCAAAGCGGGAGACAATGAGCAGTTCTTC
>-|TRBV9|TRBJ2-7|TRBD2
CASALRERGEQYF
TGTGCCAGCGCCCTGCGGGAGAGAGGCGAGCAGTACTTC
>-|TRBV20-1|TRBJ2-1|TRBD2
CSAVLAGHEQFF
TGCAGTGCTGTACTAGCGGGGCATGAGCAGTTCTTC
>-|TRBV7-2|TRBJ2-3|-
CASSEMGDTQYF
TGTGCCAGCAGCGAAATGGGGGATACGCAGTATTTT
>-|TRBV6-1|TRBJ2-5|-
CASSNTGFQETQYF
TGTGCCAGCAGTAATACAGGGTTCCAAGAGACCCAGTACTTC